Listed here are 5 T cell receptor beta chains from one sample, sequenced in a study of CD8 T cells in Susac syndrome. The RNA, roughly 0.5 to 1 ug, was put through reverse transcription using random hexamers. MiXCR, run by TCRdb on the immunoSEQ multiplex PCR reads, gives a single entry per CDR3 protein. Here the sample spans 200,000 to 300,000 distinct CDR3 sequences, just under 95% being singletons. The sequencing input was CD4+ T cells from PBMCs. These TCRs come from a human donor with multiple sclerosis.

This chain's CDR3 is CSATGQGDQPQHF. Written as DNA, the CDR3 is TGCAGTGCTACCGGACAGGGGGATCAGCCCCAGCATTTT. This chain connects TRBV20-1 to TRBJ1-5, with TRBD1 identical over 10 bases. The V gene end was trimmed by 4 bases and the J gene end by 5 bases; junction bases not matched to a gene: 2. Germline CDR1 and CDR2: DFQATT and SNEGSKA (reference sequence). The CDR3 has 13 residues.

The CDR3 reads CATSRDLQGNTEAFF. CDR3 in DNA: TGTGCCACCAGCAGAGATTTACAGGGAAACACTGAAGCTTTCTTT. This chain connects TRBV15 to TRBJ1-1, with D maybe TRBD1 (6 bases). With 0 bases removed from V and 2 bases from J, the gap between germline ends came to 10 bases. Germline CDR1 reads LNHNV; CDR2 reads YYDKDF (reference sequence). This CDR3 contains 15 residues.

The rearrangement links TRBV18 to TRBJ2-7; 9 bases are shared with TRBD1. The CDR3 spans 19 residues. V lost 2 bases and J lost 0; bases outside the gene matches: 14. CDR1 KGHSH and CDR2 LQKENI come from the germline V gene. The CDR3 nucleotides are TGTGCCAGCTCACCAGACAGGGGGTGGCTAGCTTATAGCTCCTACGAGCAGTACGTC. Translated: CASSPDRGWLAYSSYEQYV.

The chain uses TRBV7-9 and TRBJ2-5; 8 nucleotides align to TRBD1. This CDR3 is 14 amino acids long. With V trimmed by 6 bases and J by 9 bases, 12 bases remained unmatched. The germline CDR1 and CDR2 sequences are SEHNR and FQNEAQ (reference sequence). The CDR3 sequence: CASSTDRVGAAQYF. CDR3 in DNA: TGTGCCAGCAGTACGGACAGGGTCGGCGCGGCCCAGTACTTC.

The chain recombines TRBV19 with TRBJ1-1; D not certain. Germline V lookup: CDR1 LNHDA, CDR2 SQIVND (reference sequence). This CDR3 region has 12 residues. V gave up 3 bases and J gave up 11 bases, with 13 bases separating them. The CDR3 sequence is CASSIELKSAFF. The DNA for the CDR3 is TGTGCCAGTAGTATTGAGCTCAAGTCCGCTTTCTTT.